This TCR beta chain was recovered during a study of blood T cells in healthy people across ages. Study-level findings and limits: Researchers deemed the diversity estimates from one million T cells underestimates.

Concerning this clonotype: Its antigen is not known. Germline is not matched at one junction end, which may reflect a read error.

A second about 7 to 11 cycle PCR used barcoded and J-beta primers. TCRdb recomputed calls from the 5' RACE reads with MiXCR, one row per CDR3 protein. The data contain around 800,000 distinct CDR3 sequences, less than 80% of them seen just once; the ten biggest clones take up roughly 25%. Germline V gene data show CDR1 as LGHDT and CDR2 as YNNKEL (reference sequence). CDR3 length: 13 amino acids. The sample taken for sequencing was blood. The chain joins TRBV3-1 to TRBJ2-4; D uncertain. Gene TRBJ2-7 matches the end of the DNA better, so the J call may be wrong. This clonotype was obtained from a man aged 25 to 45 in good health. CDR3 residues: CAGSPLTYYEQYF. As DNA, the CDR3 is TGTGCCGGCAGCCCCTTAACTTACTACGAGCAGTACTTC.